This T cell receptor (beta chain) stems from a study of shared clonotypes between healthy human individuals. Study-wide points: Sequencing depth was predicted to influence how clonotypes are shared among donors. The donor pool, a small one, limited the genetic and exposure-history diversity represented.

CD4+ cells yielded CD45RA+ naive and CD45RA-negative memory subsets. Germline loops: CDR1 SQVTM, CDR2 ANQGSEA. V was clipped by 4 bases and J by 4 bases; unmatched bases: 8. CDR3 size: 14 residues. Replicate PCRs run on sorted subsets employed around 200 ng DNA, roughly 30,000 T cell genomes. Clones were read by immunoSEQ multiplex PCR, and TCRdb kept only the in-frame ones, dropping some. Of some 2.3 million clones listed, 85% to 95% are singletons. About this clone: Its antigen is as yet unknown.

This clonotype was obtained from a man younger than 35 in good health. Some clones in this sample may be carry-over from other donors' samples. The V call is TRBV29-1, the J call TRBJ1-2, with 8 bases matching TRBD1. Sequencing was carried out using naive CD4+ T cells from PBMCs. Subset reported: CD45RA+ positively selected. The CDR3 DNA is TGCAGCGTTGTGGGCCTGACAGGGGCCTATGGCTACACCTTC. Its translation: CSVVGLTGAYGYTF. Based on the CDR3 plus reference TRBV29-1 and TRBJ1-2, the full variable domain is SAVISQKPSRDICQRGTSLTIQCQVDSQVTMMFWYRQQPGQSLTLIATANQGSEATYESGFVIDKFPISRPNLTFSTLTVSNMSPEDSSIYLCSVVGLTGAYGYTFGSGTRLTVV.